One TCR beta chain is described in this entry. The source of the sample is a study of blood T cell repertoires in COVID-19. Study background: COVID-19 samples, acute and convalescent, were from the United States, Italy and Spain.

This table comes from immunoSEQ multiplex PCR, and its TCRdb copy is limited to in-frame clones, with some not included. Of about 55,000 clones detected, 85% appear once; the ten largest clones hold 15% to 20%. Trimming left V 7 bases short and J 0 bases short, with 9 bases between. The CDR3 totals 14 residues. Germline loops: CDR1 LNHDA, CDR2 SQIVND (reference sequence). This receptor was identified in a human donor in a cohort sampled during active COVID-19. The chain joins TRBV19 to TRBJ2-2; TRBD2 is a possible D gene (5 bases). The sample comprised peripheral blood. The CDR3: CASTLDSNTGELFF. CDR3 in DNA: TGTGCCAGTACCCTGGACTCGAACACCGGGGAGCTGTTTTTT. Based on the CDR3 plus reference TRBV19 and TRBJ2-2, the full variable domain is DGGITQSPKYLFRKEGQNVTLSCEQNLNHDAMYWYRQDPGQGLRLIYYSQIVNDFQKGDIAEGYSVSREKKESFPLTVTSAQKNPTAFYLCASTLDSNTGELFFGEGSRLTVL.